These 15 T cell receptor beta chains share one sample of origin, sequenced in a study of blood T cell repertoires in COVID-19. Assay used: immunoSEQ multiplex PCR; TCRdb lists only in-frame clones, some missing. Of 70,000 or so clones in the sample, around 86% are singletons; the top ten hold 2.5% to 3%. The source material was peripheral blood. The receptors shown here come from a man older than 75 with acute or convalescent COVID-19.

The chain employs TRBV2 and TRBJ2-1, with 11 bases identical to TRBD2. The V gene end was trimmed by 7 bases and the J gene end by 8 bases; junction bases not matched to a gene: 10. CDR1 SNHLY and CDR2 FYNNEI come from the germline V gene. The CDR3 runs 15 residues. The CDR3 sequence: CASTQLAGVIDEQFF. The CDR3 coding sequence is TGTGCCAGCACCCAACTAGCGGGAGTTATTGATGAGCAGTTCTTC.

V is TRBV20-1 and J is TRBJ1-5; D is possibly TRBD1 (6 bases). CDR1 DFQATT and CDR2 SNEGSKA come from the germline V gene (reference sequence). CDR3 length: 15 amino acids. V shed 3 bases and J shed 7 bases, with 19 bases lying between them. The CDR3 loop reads CSASRLQGGEQPQHF. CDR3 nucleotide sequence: TGCAGTGCTAGTCGCCTACAGGGTGGGGAGCAGCCCCAGCATTTT.

In DNA, the CDR3 is TGTGCCAGCAGTGATCTAGAGACCCAGTACTTC. Translated: CASSDLETQYF. V usage is TRBV2 and J usage is TRBJ2-5; D is unresolved. Germline V gene data show CDR1 as SNHLY and CDR2 as FYNNEI. This CDR3 spans 11 amino acids. Trimming pared 3 bases from V and 4 bases from J, leaving 3 bases between.

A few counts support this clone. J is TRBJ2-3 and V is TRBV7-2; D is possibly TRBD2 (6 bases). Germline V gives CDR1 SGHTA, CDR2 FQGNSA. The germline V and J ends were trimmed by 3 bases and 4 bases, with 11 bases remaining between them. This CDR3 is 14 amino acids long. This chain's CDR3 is CASSFGGNADTQYF. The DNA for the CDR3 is TGTGCCAGCAGCTTCGGCGGGAACGCAGATACGCAGTATTTT.

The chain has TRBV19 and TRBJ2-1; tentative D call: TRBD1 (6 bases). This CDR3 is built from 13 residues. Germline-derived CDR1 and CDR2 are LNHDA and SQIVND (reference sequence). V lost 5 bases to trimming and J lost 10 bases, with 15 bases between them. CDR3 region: CASSPPGGREQFF. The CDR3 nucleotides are TGTGCCAGTAGTCCCCCTGGGGGCCGGGAGCAGTTCTTC.

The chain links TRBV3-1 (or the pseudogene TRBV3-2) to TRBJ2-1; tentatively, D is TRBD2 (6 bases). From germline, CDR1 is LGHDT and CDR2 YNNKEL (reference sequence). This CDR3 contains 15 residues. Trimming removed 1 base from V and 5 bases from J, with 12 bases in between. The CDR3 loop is CASSQVGPGDNEQFF. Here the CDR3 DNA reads TGTGCCAGCAGCCAAGTTGGACCGGGGGACAATGAGCAGTTCTTC.

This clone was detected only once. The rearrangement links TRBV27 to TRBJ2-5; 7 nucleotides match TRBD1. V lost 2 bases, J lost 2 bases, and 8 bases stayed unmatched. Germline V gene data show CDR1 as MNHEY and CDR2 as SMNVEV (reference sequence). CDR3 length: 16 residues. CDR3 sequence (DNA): TGTGCCAGCAGTTTAAGAAAAGGGACAGCTCAAGAGACCCAGTACTTC. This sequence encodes CASSLRKGTAQETQYF.

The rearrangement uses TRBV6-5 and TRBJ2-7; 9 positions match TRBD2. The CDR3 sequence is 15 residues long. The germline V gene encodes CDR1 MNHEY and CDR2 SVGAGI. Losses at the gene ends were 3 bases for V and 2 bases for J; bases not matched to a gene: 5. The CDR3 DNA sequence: TGTGCCAGCAGTTATGGTAGCGGGAGTCCCTACGAGCAGTACTTC. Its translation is CASSYGSGSPYEQYF.

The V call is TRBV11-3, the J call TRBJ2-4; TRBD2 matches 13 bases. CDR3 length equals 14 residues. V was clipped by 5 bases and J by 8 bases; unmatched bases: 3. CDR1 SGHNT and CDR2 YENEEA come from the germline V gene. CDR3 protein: CASSLTSGRHIQYF. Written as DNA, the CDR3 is TGTGCCAGCAGCCTGACTAGCGGGAGGCACATTCAGTACTTC.

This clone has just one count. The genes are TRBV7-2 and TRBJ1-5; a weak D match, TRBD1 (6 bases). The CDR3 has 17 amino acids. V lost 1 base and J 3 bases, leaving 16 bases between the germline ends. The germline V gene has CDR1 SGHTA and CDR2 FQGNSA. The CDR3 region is CASSLGAGAYLNQPQHF. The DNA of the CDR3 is TGTGCCAGCAGCTTAGGGGCAGGGGCCTACCTCAATCAGCCCCAGCATTTT.

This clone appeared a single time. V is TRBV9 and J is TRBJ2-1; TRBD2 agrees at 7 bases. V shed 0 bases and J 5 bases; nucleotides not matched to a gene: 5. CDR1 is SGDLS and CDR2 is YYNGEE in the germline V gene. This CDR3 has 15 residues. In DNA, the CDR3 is TGTGCCAGCAGCGTAGGAAGTAGCGGGCACAATGAGCAGTTCTTC. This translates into CASSVGSSGHNEQFF.

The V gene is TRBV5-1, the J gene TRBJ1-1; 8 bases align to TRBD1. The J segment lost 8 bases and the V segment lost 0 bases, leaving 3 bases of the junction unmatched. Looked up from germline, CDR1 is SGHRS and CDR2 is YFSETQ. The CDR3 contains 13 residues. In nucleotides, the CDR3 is TGCGCCAGCAGCTTGGAGGCAGGGGGCGAAGCTTTCTTT. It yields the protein CASSLEAGGEAFF.

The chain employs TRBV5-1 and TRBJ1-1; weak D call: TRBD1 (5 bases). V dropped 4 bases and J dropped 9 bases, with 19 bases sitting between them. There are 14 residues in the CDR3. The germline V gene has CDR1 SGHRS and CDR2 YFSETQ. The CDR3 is CASSPVQGGGKAFF. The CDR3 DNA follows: TGCGCCAGCAGCCCAGTCCAGGGTGGCGGAAAAGCTTTCTTT. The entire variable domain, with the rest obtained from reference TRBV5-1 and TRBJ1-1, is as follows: KAGVTQTPRYLIKTRGQQVTLSCSPISGHRSVSWYQQTPGQGLQFLFEYFSETQRNKGNFPGRFSGRQFSNSRSEMNVSTLELGDSALYLCASSPVQGGGKAFFGQGTRLTVV.

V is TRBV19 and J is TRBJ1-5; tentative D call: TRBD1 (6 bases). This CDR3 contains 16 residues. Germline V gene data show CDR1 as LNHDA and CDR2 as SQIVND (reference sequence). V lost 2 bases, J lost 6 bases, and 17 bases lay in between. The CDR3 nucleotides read TGTGCCAGTAGTATAAAGCTGGGGGCGCGAAGTCAGCCCCAGCATTTT. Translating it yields CASSIKLGARSQPQHF.

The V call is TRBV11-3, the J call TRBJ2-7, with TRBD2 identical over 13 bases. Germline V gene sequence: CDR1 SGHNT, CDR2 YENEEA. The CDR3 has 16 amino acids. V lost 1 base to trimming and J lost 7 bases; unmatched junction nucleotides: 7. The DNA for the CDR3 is TGTGCCAGCAGCTTAGGGGCGACTAGCGGGAGGTATGAGCAGTACTTC. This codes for CASSLGATSGRYEQYF.